These 16 T cell receptor beta chains share one sample of origin, sequenced in a study of CD4+ T cells in melanoma. The method was immunoSEQ multiplex PCR; TCRdb's version includes in-frame clones alone and lacks a portion of them. The data contain approximately 9,700 clones, 65% of them seen just once; the ten biggest clones take up around a quarter. Sequencing input: cells from a culture (not recorded whether cultured in vitro). Receptors were obtained from a human donor with melanoma.

The chain joins TRBV9 to TRBJ2-1; 14 bases are shared with TRBD2. The CDR3 loop spans 16 amino acids. Germline V gene sequence: CDR1 SGDLS, CDR2 YYNGEE. The V and J ends lost 0 bases and 8 bases, in that order; junction bases with no gene match: 4. CDR3 nucleotides: TGTGCCAGCAGCGTAGGACTAGCGGGGGGGATTGATGAGCAGTTCTTC. Protein sequence: CASSVGLAGGIDEQFF.

In its sample, this clone was seen once. This chain connects TRBV4-2 to TRBJ1-2; D is uncertain. Germline CDR1 and CDR2: LGHNA and YNFKEQ. The CDR3 totals 13 residues. The V end was cut by 3 bases, the J end by 8 bases, with 13 bases between. The CDR3 is CASSQNFLGGYTF. DNA of the CDR3: TGTGCCAGCAGCCAGAACTTTTTAGGAGGCTACACCTTC.

The J gene is TRBJ2-1, the V gene TRBV7-8, with D maybe TRBD2 (6 bases). This CDR3 contains 14 residues. V was cut by 4 bases and J by 7 bases, with 14 bases left in between. Germline V lookup: CDR1 SGHVS, CDR2 FQNEAQ. The CDR3 DNA is TGTGCCAGCAGCTGGGACGGGAGTGGGAATGAGCAGTTCTTC. As protein: CASSWDGSGNEQFF.

This clone was detected a few times. J is TRBJ2-3 and V is TRBV19; no clear D. The CDR3 is 12 residues long. Germline values: CDR1 LNHDA, CDR2 SQIVND (reference sequence). This chain's CDR3 is CSTRGPGDTQYF. The CDR3 DNA reads as TGTTCAACCAGAGGCCCCGGAGATACGCAGTATTTT. Filled out from reference TRBV19 and TRBJ2-3, the complete variable domain reads DGGITQSPKYLFRKEGQNVTLSCEQNLNHDAMYWYRQDPGQGLRLIYYSQIVNDFQKGDIAEGYSVSREKKESFPLTVTSAQKNPTAFYLCSTRGPGDTQYFGPGTRLTVL.

The rearrangement joins TRBV6-6 to TRBJ2-2; D is undetermined. The CDR3 covers 13 residues. The germline V and J ends were trimmed by 9 bases and 3 bases, with 11 bases remaining between them. Germline assignment: CDR1 MNHNY and CDR2 SVGAGI (reference sequence). The CDR3 loop is CASSTPDTGELFF. The CDR3 region has the DNA TGTGCCAGTTCAACTCCGGACACCGGGGAGCTGTTTTTT.

The rearrangement joins TRBV18 to TRBJ1-1; D ambiguous. This CDR3 has 13 residues. Trimming pared 3 bases from V and 1 base from J, leaving 6 bases between. Germline CDR1 KGHSH, CDR2 LQKENI. The DNA of the CDR3 is TGTGCCAGCTCACCGGATGGGAACACTGAAGCTTTCTTT. Protein product: CASSPDGNTEAFF.

In nucleotides, the CDR3 is TGTGCCAGTTCATTTAGCGGGGGAGCGGGGTTCTTC. Amino acids: CASSFSGGAGFF. The rearrangement links TRBV7-8 to TRBJ2-1; 9 nucleotides agree with TRBD2. V lost 9 bases and J lost 15; bases outside the gene matches: 12. The CDR3 contains 12 residues. Germline V gene lookup returns CDR1 SGHVS and CDR2 FQNEAQ.

This clone occurred a few times. V and J are TRBV7-2 and TRBJ2-7; D perhaps matches TRBD2 (6 bases). CDR1 is SGHTA, CDR2 FQGNSA, per germline. The length of the CDR3 is 15 residues. The ends were cut back, 4 bases at V and 2 bases at J, with 15 bases in the middle. In DNA, the CDR3 is TGTGCCAGCAGCTCCTCCGGGACTCTTACCTACGAGCAGTACTTC. The encoded protein is CASSSSGTLTYEQYF.

The chain uses TRBV6-7 and TRBJ1-6; no definite D call. TRBV6-7 is an open reading frame, and its role is uncertain. The V end lost 2 bases, the J end lost 9 bases, and 14 bases lay between the germline ends. The CDR3 contains 15 residues. In DNA form, the CDR3 reads TGTGCCAGCAGTTACAAGGACGGGAATTTTTCACCCCTCCACTTT. This gives the protein CASSYKDGNFSPLHF.

This clone was seen more than once but under ten times. This rearrangement joins TRBV9 to TRBJ1-1, with D unresolved. Germline V gene sequence: CDR1 SGDLS, CDR2 YYNGEE. This CDR3 spans 15 amino acids. The V end lost 0 bases, the J end lost 1 base, and 10 bases lay between the germline ends. CDR3 sequence reads: CASSVGVPANTEAFF. CDR3 DNA: TGTGCCAGCAGCGTAGGGGTCCCAGCGAACACTGAAGCTTTCTTT.

The chain employs TRBV30 and TRBJ1-4, with D unclear. The germline gives CDR1 GTSNPN, CDR2 SVGIG (reference sequence). The CDR3 is 14 amino acids. V was trimmed by 3 bases and J by 0 bases, leaving 8 bases between them. CDR3 sequence reads: CAWRRPATNEKLFF. The CDR3 coding sequence is TGTGCCTGGAGGAGACCGGCAACTAATGAAAAACTGTTTTTT.

The rearrangement links TRBV19 to TRBJ2-1, with 7 nucleotides matching TRBD1. This CDR3 spans 15 amino acids. V was pared by 5 bases and J by 0 bases, with 4 bases of the junction left unmatched. Looked up from germline, CDR1 is LNHDA and CDR2 is SQIVND (reference sequence). CDR3 residues: CASSPDRSSYNEQFF. DNA for the CDR3: TGTGCCAGTAGTCCGGACAGGAGCTCCTACAATGAGCAGTTCTTC.

J is TRBJ1-1 and V is TRBV27; the D gene is possibly TRBD1 (6 bases). The CDR3 length is 14 residues. V gave up 2 bases and J gave up 8 bases, with 15 bases separating them. Looked up from germline, CDR1 is MNHEY and CDR2 is SMNVEV (reference sequence). CDR3 sequence (DNA): TGTGCCAGCAGTTTACGGGGGGGGGCCGAGGAAGCTTTCTTT. It encodes CASSLRGGAEEAFF.

The chain recombines TRBV13 with TRBJ1-2, with unresolved D. The germline CDR1 and CDR2 sequences are PRHDT and FYEKMQ (reference sequence). V lost 2 bases, J lost 0 bases, and 4 bases lay in between. There are 13 residues in the CDR3. The CDR3 protein is CASSLHANYGYTF. The CDR3 region has the DNA TGTGCCAGCAGCTTACATGCTAACTATGGCTACACCTTC.

The chain couples TRBV29-1 to TRBJ1-5; 9 bases agree with TRBD1. Germline CDR1 is SQVTM and CDR2 is ANQGSEA. The CDR3 is made up of 13 amino acids. V shed 6 bases and J 4 bases; nucleotides not matched to a gene: 4. In DNA form, the CDR3 reads TGCAGCGTGGGGACAGGGACTAATCAGCCCCAGCATTTT. Its translation is CSVGTGTNQPQHF.

By share of the sample, this clone is medium-sized. The V gene is TRBV14, the J gene TRBJ2-3; unclear D gene. The V end lost 4 bases, the J end lost 4 bases, and 24 bases lay between the germline ends. Germline loops: CDR1 SGHDN, CDR2 FVKESK. The CDR3 totals 18 residues. For the CDR3, the DNA is TGTGCCAGCAGCCCCTCAGTTGGTGTCTCTATAACGTCAGATACGCAGTATTTT. Protein product: CASSPSVGVSITSDTQYF.